This T cell receptor (beta chain) was found in a study of shared clonotypes between healthy human individuals. Clones were sequenced by immunoSEQ multiplex PCR, and TCRdb holds only the in-frame ones, with some missing. The sample includes some 2,000,000 clones, approximately 94% of them seen just once. The V gene's germline CDR1 is DFQATT and CDR2 SNEGSKA (reference sequence). CDR3 length: 9 amino acids. Deletions cut 3 bases from V and 10 bases from J, with 6 bases between. The sequenced sample was naive CD4+ T cells sorted from blood. Subset noted: CD45RA+ positively selected. The chain is built from TRBV20-1 and TRBJ1-1; D remains ambiguous. The source is a man aged 18 to 29 in good health. The CDR3: CSARVGAFF. CDR3 nucleotides: TGCAGTGCTAGGGTGGGAGCTTTCTTT.